The 32 T cell receptor beta chains reported below all come from one sample, sequenced in a study of T cell repertoires in cytomegalovirus infection. TCRdb re-derived calls from the reads in MiXCR, one entry per CDR3 protein. Among roughly 230,000 distinct CDR3 sequences listed, 15% to 20% were seen once. Sequencing was performed on CD8+ T cells from PBMCs. These receptors came from a human donor in good health (CMV status not recorded). Some clones in this sample may be carry-over from other donors' samples.

The V gene is TRBV5-1, the J gene TRBJ2-3, with 7 bases matching TRBD1. Germline CDR1 SGHRS, CDR2 YFSETQ. The CDR3 sequence is 16 residues long. J was trimmed by 4 bases and V by 1 base; bases with no gene match: 9. The DNA for the CDR3 is TGCGCCAGCAGCTTGAGGACAGGCCACCCCTCAGATACGCAGTATTTT. Translated: CASSLRTGHPSDTQYF.

Turning to this clonotype: Being one base from a much bigger clone, this may be a read error. The DNA of the CDR3 is TGTGCCAGCAGCTTACCGAATCGACAGGGGGCGCGTGAGCAGTACTTC. This codes for CASSLPNRQGAREQYF. J is TRBJ2-7 and V is TRBV7-9; TRBD1 aligns across 10 bases. CDR1 is SEHNR and CDR2 is FQNEAQ in the germline V gene (reference sequence). The CDR3 has 16 residues. J gave up 7 bases and V 2 bases, and 11 bases lay outside the gene matches.

V usage is TRBV4-1 and J usage is TRBJ2-3; D may correspond to TRBD1 or TRBD2 (5 bases each). The CDR3 is made up of 13 amino acids. Trimming removed 4 bases from V and 7 bases from J, with 12 bases in between. Germline CDR1 reads MGHRA; CDR2 reads YSYEKL. DNA for the CDR3: TGCGCCAGCAGCCCCGAGGGGATCCATACGCAGTATTTT. Translating it yields CASSPEGIHTQYF.

The J gene is TRBJ2-3, the V gene TRBV24-1; TRBD1 matches at 7 bases. Germline loops: CDR1 KGHDR, CDR2 SFDVKD. The CDR3 contains 15 residues. Unmatched junction bases numbered 6, after V lost 4 bases and J lost 3 bases. In nucleotides, the CDR3 is TGTGCCACCAGTGAGAGACAGGGTTTAACAGATACGCAGTATTTT. Residues: CATSERQGLTDTQYF.

This clonotype came up a few times. The chain has TRBV5-1 and TRBJ2-7; D is possibly TRBD2 (5 bases). The germline V and J ends were trimmed by 3 bases and 2 bases, with 15 bases remaining between them. This CDR3 contains 15 residues. The germline gives CDR1 SGHRS, CDR2 YFSETQ. The CDR3 DNA reads TGCGCCAGCAGCTACGAGGGTAATTTCCCCTACGAGCAGTACTTC. It specifies CASSYEGNFPYEQYF.

V usage is TRBV6-1 and J usage is TRBJ1-6, with 8 nucleotides matching TRBD1. V trimming: 3 bases; J trimming: 5 bases; junction bases outside the gene matches: 6. The CDR3 is made up of 16 amino acids. Germline assignment: CDR1 MNHNS and CDR2 SASEGT. The CDR3 DNA reads as TGTGCCAGCAGTGATCTACCGGGACAGGATAATTCACCCCTCCACTTT. It specifies CASSDLPGQDNSPLHF.

This clonotype was seen only a few times. The rearrangement links TRBV11-2 to TRBJ1-3, with a tentative D call TRBD1 (5 bases). Trimming took 3 bases from V and 1 from J, leaving 7 bases between them. CDR3 size: 14 residues. Germline V gene lookup returns CDR1 SGHAT and CDR2 FQNNGV. DNA for the CDR3: TGTGCCAGCAGCTTTGGGACTTCTGGAAACACCATATATTTT. Translated, it gives CASSFGTSGNTIYF.

This clonotype was seen only a few times. The V gene is TRBV5-6, the J gene TRBJ2-1; 12 bases align to TRBD2. The CDR3 totals 16 residues. V was clipped by 3 bases and J by 6 bases; unmatched bases: 7. CDR1 SGHDT and CDR2 YYEEEE come from the germline V gene. CDR3 DNA: TGTGCCAGCAGCTCGCCAGGGACTAGCGGGCTCAATGAGCAGTTCTTC. Its protein product is CASSSPGTSGLNEQFF.

The V call is TRBV10-3, the J call TRBJ2-1; tentative D call: TRBD1 (6 bases). Germline V lookup: CDR1 ENHRY, CDR2 SYGVKD. The CDR3 is made up of 16 amino acids. With 6 bases removed from V and 2 bases from J, the gap between germline ends came to 17 bases. The CDR3 sequence is CAISPSTGPPYNEQFF. The CDR3 DNA sequence: TGTGCCATCAGCCCCTCGACAGGACCTCCCTACAATGAGCAGTTCTTC.

This clonotype has a handful of counts. The chain has TRBV2 and TRBJ2-7; 7 positions agree with TRBD1. Germline trimming cut 8 bases from V and 4 bases from J; bases unmatched to any gene: 14. Germline loops: CDR1 SNHLY, CDR2 FYNNEI. The CDR3 spans 15 residues. CDR3 sequence: CASFGDRSFFYEQYF. DNA for the CDR3: TGTGCCAGCTTCGGGGACAGATCCTTTTTTTACGAGCAGTACTTC.

The chain is built from TRBV27 and TRBJ2-7; D possibly corresponds to TRBD2 (5 bases). The CDR3 totals 15 residues. V was pared by 3 bases and J by 0 bases, with 12 bases between. The germline gives CDR1 MNHEY, CDR2 SMNVEV (reference sequence). The CDR3 loop reads CASSFGRSGSYEQYF. The CDR3 bases are TGTGCCAGCAGTTTCGGCAGGAGCGGCTCCTACGAGCAGTACTTC.

Ten or more counts support this clonotype. The J gene is TRBJ2-7, the V gene TRBV7-2; 11 nucleotides match TRBD2. The germline CDR1 and CDR2 sequences are SGHTA and FQGNSA. CDR3 length equals 16 residues. The ends lost 1 base at V and 0 bases at J; junction bases unmatched: 2. The CDR3 sequence is CASSLELAGASYEQYF. The CDR3 DNA is TGTGCCAGCAGCTTAGAACTAGCGGGGGCCTCCTACGAGCAGTACTTC.

At least ten counts were recorded for this clonotype. The chain employs TRBV28 and TRBJ2-4, with TRBD1 matching 9 bases. CDR3 length: 18 amino acids. Germline V gives CDR1 MDHEN, CDR2 SYDVKM. V was clipped by 8 bases and J by 1 base; unmatched bases: 15. CDR3 region: CASAPLRQGVRAKNIQYF. The CDR3 nucleotides read TGTGCCAGCGCGCCCCTTCGACAGGGGGTGAGGGCCAAAAACATTCAGTACTTC.

This clonotype was observed a handful of times. J is TRBJ2-7 and V is TRBV27, with 9 bases matching TRBD2. There are 13 residues in the CDR3. CDR1 is MNHEY, CDR2 SMNVEV, per germline (reference sequence). The trim removed 9 bases at V and 3 bases at J, leaving 6 bases unmatched. The DNA for the CDR3 is TGTGCCAGTCAAAGCGGGGGGAACTACGAGCAGTACTTC. Protein sequence: CASQSGGNYEQYF.

This clonotype has only a few counts. This chain joins TRBV6-6 and TRBJ2-1, with TRBD1 matching 8 bases. Trimming cost V 0 bases and J 11 bases; bases outside gene matches: 15. CDR1 and CDR2 from the germline V gene are MNHNY and SVGAGI (reference sequence). CDR3 length: 17 amino acids. CDR3 bases: TGTGCCAGCAGTTACTCGAGGTCCCGGGACAGGATGGGTCAGCAGTTCTTC. Its translation: CASSYSRSRDRMGQQFF.

This clonotype has at least ten counts. The chain recombines TRBV7-8 with TRBJ2-1; D may be TRBD2 (6 bases). The CDR3 runs 15 residues. Deletions cut 7 bases from V and 0 bases from J, with 13 bases between. The germline V gene encodes CDR1 SGHVS and CDR2 FQNEAQ. DNA for the CDR3: TGTGCCAGCACGGACTACCTCAGCTCCTACAATGAGCAGTTCTTC. Protein: CASTDYLSSYNEQFF.

Ten or more counts support this clonotype. The gene calls are TRBV7-2 and TRBJ1-2, with TRBD1 matching 9 bases. The CDR3 sequence is 16 residues long. Germline V gene lookup returns CDR1 SGHTA and CDR2 FQGNSA. V dropped 3 bases and J dropped 6; count of bases not matched to a gene: 11. CDR3 amino acids: CASSFRAPGQGDGYTF. The CDR3 bases are TGTGCCAGCAGCTTTAGAGCACCGGGACAGGGAGATGGCTACACCTTC.

The chain links TRBV27 to TRBJ2-3; no firm D call. The CDR3 loop spans 13 amino acids. V lost 2 bases and J 6 bases, leaving 9 bases between the germline ends. Per germline, CDR1 MNHEY and CDR2 SMNVEV (reference sequence). CDR3 sequence reads: CASSLGPRDTQYF. The DNA for the CDR3 is TGTGCCAGCAGTTTAGGGCCCAGGGATACGCAGTATTTT.

This clonotype was counted many times. V and J are TRBV12-3 or TRBV12-4 and TRBJ2-7; 8 bases match TRBD2. The length of the CDR3 is 14 residues. V gave up 5 bases and J gave up 2 bases; unmatched junction bases: 5. The CDR3 DNA is TGTGCCAGCAGTGGTGGCGGGGGGACCTACGAGCAGTACTTC. Its protein product is CASSGGGGTYEQYF.

In this sample, this clonotype turned up a few times. V gene TRBV25-1 combines with J gene TRBJ2-2; D might be TRBD1 (5 bases). The CDR3 is 14 residues long. The V gene lost 2 bases and the J gene lost 4 bases, with 8 bases spanning the gap. Germline CDR1 reads MGHDK; CDR2 reads SYGVNS. The CDR3 DNA sequence: TGTGCCAGCAGTGAAGGGGCAGGCACCGGGGAGCTGTTTTTT. As protein: CASSEGAGTGELFF.

J is TRBJ2-7 and V is TRBV29-1; D not certain. The germline CDR1 and CDR2 sequences are SQVTM and ANQGSEA. Between the trimmed V and J ends, which lost 0 bases and 3 bases, there was a span of 18 bases. The CDR3 length is 16 residues. The CDR3 loop is CSVEDPAGLLHYEQYF. The CDR3, as DNA: TGCAGCGTTGAAGATCCCGCAGGTTTACTCCACTACGAGCAGTACTTC.

V gene TRBV12-3 or TRBV12-4 combines with J gene TRBJ1-1; no reliable D call. CDR3 length: 12 amino acids. V shed 6 bases and J shed 5 bases, with 10 bases lying between them. The CDR3 loop reads CASRRVRTEAFF. The CDR3 coding sequence is TGTGCCAGCAGAAGAGTCCGGACTGAAGCTTTCTTT.

Only one count was recorded for this clonotype. The chain combines TRBV7-6 with TRBJ2-1; D ambiguous. Germline loops: CDR1 SGHVS, CDR2 FNYEAQ. V gave up 4 bases and J gave up 10 bases, with 20 bases separating them. This CDR3 is built from 15 residues. CDR3 residues: CASSSDSDGYGEQFF. DNA of the CDR3: TGTGCCAGCAGCTCCGACTCGGACGGGTACGGGGAGCAGTTCTTC.

This clonotype has at least ten counts. The genes are TRBV7-6 and TRBJ2-3; no clear D. Between the trimmed V and J ends, which lost 4 bases and 7 bases, there was a span of 9 bases. Germline V gives CDR1 SGHVS, CDR2 FNYEAQ. CDR3 length: 12 amino acids. This chain's CDR3 is CASSSQENTQYF. As DNA, the CDR3 is TGTGCCAGCAGCTCCCAGGAGAATACGCAGTATTTT.

This clonotype was seen repeatedly, ten times or more. The chain has TRBV7-2 and TRBJ2-4, with TRBD2 matching over 16 bases. Trimming removed 4 bases from V and 8 bases from J; junction bases left unmatched: 5. The germline V gene has CDR1 SGHTA and CDR2 FQGNSA. This CDR3 has 16 amino acids. For the CDR3, the DNA is TGTGCCAGCAGCTCGGGACTAGCGGGGGGGAACGACATTCAGTACTTC. Its translation is CASSSGLAGGNDIQYF.

This clonotype has at least ten counts. The gene calls are TRBV27 and TRBJ2-1; no clear D. The V gene lost 4 bases and the J gene lost 1 base, with 14 bases spanning the gap. The CDR3 contains 16 residues. From germline, CDR1 is MNHEY and CDR2 SMNVEV (reference sequence). CDR3 nucleotides: TGTGCCAGCAGTTGGAGCCAGGCAATTTCCTACAATGAGCAGTTCTTC. Translating it yields CASSWSQAISYNEQFF.

This clonotype was recorded a few times. The V call is TRBV6-2 or TRBV6-3, the J call TRBJ1-5; the D is unclear. CDR1 is MNHEY and CDR2 is SVGEGT in the germline V gene. The CDR3 consists of 12 residues. V was pared by 11 bases and J by 5 bases, with 13 bases between. CDR3 DNA sequence: TGTGCCGGCGGGAAGGGTGATCAGCCCCAGCATTTT. Translating it yields CAGGKGDQPQHF.

This clonotype was seen more than once but under ten times. V usage is TRBV4-2 and J usage is TRBJ2-1; 8 bases fit TRBD2. Per the germline V gene, CDR1 is LGHNA and CDR2 is YNFKEQ. The V segment lost 0 bases and the J segment 1 base; nucleotides outside the gene matches: 2. The CDR3 totals 16 residues. The CDR3: CASSQEERGSYNEQFF. CDR3 DNA sequence: TGTGCCAGCAGCCAAGAGGAGCGGGGGTCCTACAATGAGCAGTTCTTC.

The chain employs TRBV5-5 and TRBJ2-5, with 7 bases matching TRBD1. With V trimmed by 0 bases and J by 5 bases, 7 bases remained unmatched. This CDR3 comprises 15 residues. Per germline, CDR1 SGHKS and CDR2 YYEKEE (reference sequence). CDR3 protein: CASSLVKGGLETQYF. The CDR3 DNA follows: TGTGCCAGCAGCTTGGTAAAAGGGGGCTTGGAGACCCAGTACTTC. The whole variable domain, remainder taken from reference TRBV5-5 and TRBJ2-5, is DAGVTQSPTHLIKTRGQQVTLRCSPISGHKSVSWYQQVLGQGPQFIFQYYEKEERGRGNFPDRFSARQFPNYSSELNVNALLLGDSALYLCASSLVKGGLETQYFGPGTRLLVL.

This clonotype was seen a handful of times. CDR3 bases: TGTGCCAGCAGTAGACAGGGCCCCAACTCTGGGGCCAACGTCCTGACTTTC. This translates into CASSRQGPNSGANVLTF. V gene TRBV5-5 combines with J gene TRBJ2-6, with 7 bases aligning to TRBD1. V was clipped by 5 bases and J by 0 bases; unmatched bases: 8. Germline V gene sequence: CDR1 SGHKS, CDR2 YYEKEE (reference sequence). The CDR3 totals 17 residues.

This clonotype was counted a few times. This chain uses TRBV6-2 or TRBV6-3 with TRBJ2-7, with 7 bases aligning to TRBD2. Germline V gives CDR1 MNHEY, CDR2 SVGEGT. There are 16 residues in the CDR3. Unmatched junction bases numbered 9, after V lost 2 bases and J lost 2 bases. The CDR3 nucleotides are TGTGCCAGCAGTTACCCCGCGGGAGAGGGGCCCTACGAGCAGTACTTC. Residues: CASSYPAGEGPYEQYF.

The sample holds one count of this clonotype. V gene TRBV12-3 or TRBV12-4 combines with J gene TRBJ1-1; D is undetermined. The CDR3 loop spans 13 amino acids. With 6 bases removed from V and 4 bases from J, the gap between germline ends came to 12 bases. CDR3 sequence (DNA): TGTGCCAGCAGCCAAATTATCGGCACTGAAGCTTTCTTT. Its translation is CASSQIIGTEAFF.